This T cell receptor beta chain was recovered during a study of identical twins. TCRdb itself ran the 5' RACE reads through MiXCR, one entry per CDR3 protein. The sample holds around 340,000 distinct CDR3 sequences, 12% seen once. The CDR3 contains 17 residues. The V end was cut by 1 base, the J end by 3 bases, with 17 bases between. Germline V gives CDR1 SGHAT, CDR2 FQNNGV. These data also formed part of another study, on yellow fever vaccine responses in identical twins.

The chain employs TRBV11-2 and TRBJ2-3; a possible D gene is TRBD2 (7 bases). The sequenced sample was CD8+ T cells sorted from blood. This receptor was obtained from a woman aged 18 to 35 in good health. The DNA of the CDR3 is TGTGCCAGCAGCTTAGGATGGGGGGGCGTTGGGACAGATACGCAGTATTTT. It is translated as CASSLGWGGVGTDTQYF. Complete variable domain (other parts from reference TRBV11-2 and TRBJ2-3): EAGVAQSPRYKIIEKRQSVAFWCNPISGHATLYWYQQILGQGPKLLIQFQNNGVVDDSQLPKDRFSAERLKGVDSTLKIQPAKLEDSAVYLCASSLGWGGVGTDTQYFGPGTRLTVL.